This T cell receptor beta chain stems from a study of PD-L1 blockade in urothelial cancer. Across the study: Most patients, about 90% of the roughly 29, were males with bladder-origin cancer. Samples of blood were analyzed 3 weeks (second dose) and 6 weeks after treatment start. Overall study findings and caveats: Tumor-associated TCR clones expanded more in blood at 3 weeks in patients with durable benefit.

The CDR3 covers 13 residues. V shed 3 bases and J shed 5 bases, with 8 bases lying between them. CDR1 is MDHEN, CDR2 SYDVKM, per germline. The assay was immunoSEQ multiplex PCR, and TCRdb's table has in-frame clones only and misses some. Counted here are about 52,000 clones, under 90% occurring once; the ten biggest clones make up about 5.8%. On this clone itself: Its antigen is still unknown.

The sequence derives from a man in his forties with urothelial cancer. The specimen comprised PBMCs, sampled around atezolizumab (anti-PD-L1) treatment. J is TRBJ1-5 and V is TRBV28; D is possibly TRBD1 (5 bases). DNA for the CDR3: TGTGCCAGCAGTTTGGGGGGAGATCAGCCCCAGCATTTT. This sequence encodes CASSLGGDQPQHF. The entire variable domain, with the rest obtained from reference TRBV28 and TRBJ1-5, is as follows: DVKVTQSSRYLVKRTGEKVFLECVQDMDHENMFWYRQDPGLGLRLIYFSYDVKMKEKGDIPEGYSVSREKKERFSLILESASTNQTSMYLCASSLGGDQPQHFGDGTRLSIL.